Given below is one T cell receptor (beta chain) in context. Its binding antigen is unknown. The CDR3 is cut off 3 residues early in the read; its end comes from the germline J gene. This specimen belongs to a study of T cells in women clearing cervical HPV infection listed by TCRdb under 2018. In terms of the full investigation: Cases were approximately 25 women with histologically confirmed HPV16-related CIN3 or worse, including 2 invasive cancers. For cases, the median interval between lesion detection and blood sampling was about 140 days, with an interquartile range of roughly 90 to 200 days. Five blinded duplicates per group were added as quality controls, so that roughly 60 samples were obtained: some 50 participants and 10 replicates. Cases had a median age of approximately 35 years compared with 38 for controls, and baseline characteristics showed no significant differences between the groups. Since only a few of the women had HLA typing available, the possibility that HLA type was acting as a confounder could not be ruled out. The parent cohort enrolled about 9,900 women aged 18 or older in Guanacaste, Costa Rica, in about 1992 to 1994 and followed the women for roughly seven years. Cases were matched to controls by age within five years and by the year the sample was collected. This exploratory proof-of-principle case-control study, nested within the Guanacaste HPV Natural History Study in Costa Rica, compared TCR repertoires among women with different cervical HPV16 outcomes. Controls were around 25 women whose single incident HPV16 infection cleared within 12 months without precancer or cancer developing. Blood from cases was collected at the visit where the lesion was first found, while blood from controls was collected once the infection could no longer be detected.

Trimming accounts for 6 bases at V and 10 bases at J, while the number of junction bases matched to no gene is 7. The CDR3 runs 14 residues from the cysteine to the phenylalanine. The DNA has 33 bases, all within the CDR3, and is read from base 1. The germline V gene (reference sequence) provides CDR1 LNHDA and CDR2 SQIVND. Every participant had a single incident cervical HPV16 infection, and prevalent HPV16 infections were excluded. Cervical HPV DNA was detected with MY09/MY11 PCR, and genotyping was done by dot-blot hybridization. Approximately 15 mL of heparinized blood were centrifuged, and the buffy coat was split into aliquots, frozen at -30 degrees C, and then kept at -80 degrees C. QIAGEN kits were used to extract genomic DNA from buffy coat specimens. Broad study findings and their caveats: Because of the cross-sectional design, the study could not determine whether the associations came before infection or resulted from infection, and neither effector/memory subsets nor HPV-specific T cells were isolated. By combining richness with V gene abundances, random forest classifiers separated cases from controls with an estimated AUC of just over 0.8. Across sequencing depths, CIN3+ cases showed significantly higher TCR repertoire richness than controls, but evenness did not differ between the groups. Because T-cell numbers per sample were unknown, differences in richness could reflect varying T-cell content rather than repertoire biology. Lower TRBV6-7 relative abundance was observed in cases than in controls (roughly 0.12% versus 0.15%; Bonferroni P = 0.0008).

TCR beta CDR3 regions were amplified by multiplex PCR from an average of approximately 1.3 ug genomic DNA per sample using the immunoSEQ assay. Primer bias was corrected in the assay by using a complete synthetic TCR repertoire to establish an amplification baseline. The amplicons were sequenced using the Illumina platform. The authors' pipeline ran thus. Sequences were error-corrected by clustering with frequency ratios and a modified nearest-neighbor algorithm and were then analyzed in the immunoSEQ Analyzer with IMGT gene definitions. At each rarefaction depth, TCR richness and evenness were averaged across 20 rarefaction repeats, and any sample with fewer sequences than the depth was left out. V, D and J gene relative abundances were compared between groups with Wilcoxon rank sum tests, applying FDR correction. An intraclass correlation of 95% to 97% for TCR richness and an average of 76.4% across some 70 gene segments were obtained from the blinded duplicates. TCRdb stores this immuneACCESS table with in-frame sequences only. Part of the clones is absent; in the studies checked, under half of the shortfall reflects unresolved V genes, and no reason is known for the rest. The V and J calls and clone size were taken over from that table, and D and trimming were inferred from the DNA. The table held for this sample gives 45,000 to 55,000 clones. In total, the top ten clones hold about 1.5% of the sample.

Sequencing used blood buffy coat. This chain joins TRBV19 to TRBJ1-6, with 9 bases in between that match TRBD1. The sequence was collected from a woman aged 18 to 69 with a cervical HPV16 infection that either progressed to CIN3+ or cleared (not recorded which). CDR3 DNA, as far as it was read: TGTGCCAGTAGGCCGGGACAGGGTGAATCACCC. Translated, it gives CASRPGQGESP. The entire CDR3 reads CASRPGQGESPLHF.